The following is a T cell receptor (beta chain) sequence with its context. This entry is derived from a study of blood T cells in healthy people across ages. About 10 milliliters of peripheral blood were drawn from each donor into EDTA-treated tubes. The second PCR ran about 7 to 12 cycles with a sample-barcoded 5' primer and J-beta primers. Using its own MiXCR run on the 5' RACE reads, TCRdb lists one record per CDR3 protein. The table records about 1,400,000 distinct CDR3 sequences, roughly 64% of them present only once. CDR1 is SGHTA and CDR2 is FQGNSA in the germline V gene. The CDR3 has 18 residues. Trimming cost V 1 base and J 8 bases, with 24 bases left between them.

What was sequenced was blood. The receptor was isolated from a man between 18 and 29 years old in good health. The V gene is TRBV7-2, the J gene TRBJ2-1; D is perhaps TRBD2 (6 bases). The CDR3 sequence: CASSLVRRGAPSRDEQFF. The CDR3, as DNA: TGTGCCAGCAGCTTAGTTCGACGCGGGGCGCCCTCAAGGGATGAGCAGTTCTTC. Combining the CDR3 with reference TRBV7-2 and TRBJ2-1 gives the whole variable domain GAGVSQSPSNKVTEKGKDVELRCDPISGHTALYWYRQSLGQGLEFLIYFQGNSAPDKSGLPSDRFSAERTGGSVSTLTIQRTQQEDSAVYLCASSLVRRGAPSRDEQFFGPGTRLTVL.